Described below is a single TCR beta chain sequence and its context. Its antigen is not identified. The data are from a study of blood T cells in healthy people across ages. Findings and caveats of the study: Both naive CD4+ cell counts and diversity were greater in long-lived donors than in aged donors.

About 10 milliliters of peripheral blood were drawn from each donor into EDTA-treated tubes. Extraction of total RNA produced a minimum of 6 micrograms from each sample. It was with a sample-barcoded 5' primer and a J-beta primer mix that a second PCR of about 6 to 12 cycles was run. TCRdb independently ran MiXCR on the 5' RACE reads; one entry per CDR3 protein. The sample has some 1.5 million distinct CDR3 sequences; roughly two fifths are singletons. Trimming stripped 1 base from V and 2 bases from J, with 10 bases between. This CDR3 contains 15 residues. Germline V lookup: CDR1 LGHDT, CDR2 YNNKEL (reference sequence).

The chain couples TRBV3-1 to TRBJ2-3; D may correspond to TRBD1 or TRBD2 (5 bases each). The clonotype was recovered from a woman aged 18 to 35 in good health. The sequenced material came from blood. CDR3 protein: CASSQVGESTDTQYF. CDR3 in DNA: TGTGCCAGCAGCCAAGTGGGGGAATCCACAGATACGCAGTATTTT.